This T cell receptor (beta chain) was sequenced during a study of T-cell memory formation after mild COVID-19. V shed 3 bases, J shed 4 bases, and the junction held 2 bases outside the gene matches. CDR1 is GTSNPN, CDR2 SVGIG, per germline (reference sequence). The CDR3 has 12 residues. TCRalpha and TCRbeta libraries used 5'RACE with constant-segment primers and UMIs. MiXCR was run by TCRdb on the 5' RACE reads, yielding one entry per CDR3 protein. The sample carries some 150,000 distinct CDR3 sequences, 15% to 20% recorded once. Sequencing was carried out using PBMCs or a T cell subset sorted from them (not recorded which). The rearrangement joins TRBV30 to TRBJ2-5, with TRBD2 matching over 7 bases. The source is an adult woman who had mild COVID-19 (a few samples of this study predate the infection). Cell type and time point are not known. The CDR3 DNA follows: TGTGCCTGGAGCAGGGAGGGAGAGACCCAGTACTTC. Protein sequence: CAWSREGETQYF. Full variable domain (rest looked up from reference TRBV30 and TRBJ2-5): SQTIHQWPATLVQPVGSPLSLECTVEGTSNPNLYWYRQAAGRGLQLLFYSVGIGQISSEVPQNLSASRPQDRQFILSSKKLLLSDSGFYLCAWSREGETQYFGPGTRLLVL.